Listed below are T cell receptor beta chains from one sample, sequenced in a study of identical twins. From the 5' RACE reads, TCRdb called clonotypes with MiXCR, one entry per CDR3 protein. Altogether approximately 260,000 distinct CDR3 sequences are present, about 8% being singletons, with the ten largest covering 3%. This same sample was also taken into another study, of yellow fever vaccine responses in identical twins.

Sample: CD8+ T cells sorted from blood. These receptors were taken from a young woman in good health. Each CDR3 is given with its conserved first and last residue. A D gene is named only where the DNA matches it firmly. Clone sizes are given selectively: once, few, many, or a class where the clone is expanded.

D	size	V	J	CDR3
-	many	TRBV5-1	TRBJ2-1	CASGGNNEQFF
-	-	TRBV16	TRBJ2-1	CASSQRERSDEQFF
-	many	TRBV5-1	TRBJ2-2	CASSLGNRNTGELFF
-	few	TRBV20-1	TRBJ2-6	CSASTQGDWANVLTF
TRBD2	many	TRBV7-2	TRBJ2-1	CASSGRGLLAGDNEQFF
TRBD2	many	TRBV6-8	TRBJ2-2	CASSYIAGGPTGELFF
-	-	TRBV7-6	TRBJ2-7	CASSLAGEPDEQYF
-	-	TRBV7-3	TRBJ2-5	CASSLSGTQETQYF
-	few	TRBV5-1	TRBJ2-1	CASSWGGPPEGEQFF
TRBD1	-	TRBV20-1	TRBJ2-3	CSASPGQGGTDTQYF
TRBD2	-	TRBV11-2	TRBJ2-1	CASSLALLAGIEQFF
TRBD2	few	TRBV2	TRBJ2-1	CASSEAGGGFPYNEQFF
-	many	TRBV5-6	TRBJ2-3	CASSWRLSPGDTQYF
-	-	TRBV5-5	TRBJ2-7	CASGPAAGAYEQYF
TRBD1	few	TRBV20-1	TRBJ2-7	CSARDLTGIPYEQYF
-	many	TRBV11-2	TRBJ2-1	CASSLDHGQLGYEQFF
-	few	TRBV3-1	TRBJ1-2	CASSQAIYAGYTF
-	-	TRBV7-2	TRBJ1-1	CASSLVRLGATEAFF